Below, 12 T cell receptor beta chains from the same sample are listed, as sequenced in a study of shared clonotypes between healthy human individuals. Positively selected for CCR7, the CD45RO-negative cells used as naive CD8 cells excluded terminally differentiated effector memory CD45RA+ cells. The data were produced by immunoSEQ multiplex PCR, yet TCRdb's version contains in-frame clones alone and is incomplete. Of 800,000 to 950,000 clones in the sample, 96% were seen once. Source material: naive CD8+ T cells sorted from blood. The receptors come from a man aged 25-45 years in good health.

The V gene is TRBV5-1, the J gene TRBJ2-7; D gene ambiguous. The germline CDR1 and CDR2 sequences are SGHRS and YFSETQ. There are 13 residues in the CDR3. The V end was cut by 5 bases, the J end by 2 bases, with 11 bases between. As DNA, the CDR3 is TGCGCCAGCAGGCCCGGGTTAGCCTACGAGCAGTACTTC. Translation gives CASRPGLAYEQYF.

V is TRBV29-1 and J is TRBJ2-1, with a possible D match to TRBD1 (7 bases). The CDR3 contains 12 residues. Trimming took 3 bases from V and 8 from J, leaving 11 bases between them. The V gene's germline CDR1 is SQVTM and CDR2 ANQGSEA. The CDR3: CSVEQGGHEQFF. The CDR3 DNA follows: TGCAGCGTTGAGCAGGGGGGCCATGAGCAGTTCTTC.

The chain carries TRBV27 and TRBJ2-3; D not certain. The germline V and J ends were trimmed by 5 bases and 2 bases, with 8 bases remaining between them. The germline V gene encodes CDR1 MNHEY and CDR2 SMNVEV (reference sequence). The CDR3 spans 13 residues. The CDR3 sequence is CASSIGFTDTQYF. CDR3 sequence (DNA): TGTGCCAGCAGTATCGGATTCACAGATACGCAGTATTTT.

This chain uses TRBV29-1 with TRBJ2-7; 7 nucleotides match TRBD2. Germline CDR1 is SQVTM and CDR2 is ANQGSEA. CDR3 length: 13 residues. The junction had 7 bases not matched to a gene; V was cut back by 3 bases and J by 5 bases. The CDR3 DNA reads as TGCAGCGTTGATGGCGGGAGTACCCACGAGCAGTACTTC. Translated: CSVDGGSTHEQYF.

The rearrangement joins TRBV5-1 to TRBJ2-1; TRBD1 matches at 11 bases. With 4 bases clipped from V and 4 bases from J, the junction kept 4 bases outside the gene matches. This CDR3 is built from 15 residues. The germline CDR1 and CDR2 sequences are SGHRS and YFSETQ. Here the CDR3 reads CASSPRDRGYNEQFF. CDR3 bases: TGCGCCAGCAGCCCCCGGGACAGGGGGTACAATGAGCAGTTCTTC.

CDR3 nucleotide sequence: TGTGCCAGCAGCTTTCGGGACAGCCACTACGAGCAGTACTTC. Its translation is CASSFRDSHYEQYF. V usage is TRBV7-9 and J usage is TRBJ2-7, with 7 positions matching TRBD1. This CDR3 is built from 14 residues. The V segment lost 3 bases and the J segment 3 bases; nucleotides outside the gene matches: 5. Germline V gene data show CDR1 as SEHNR and CDR2 as FQNEAQ (reference sequence).

The chain has TRBV2 and TRBJ2-5; D call uncertain. V was shortened by 4 bases and J by 1 base, with 7 bases between the two germline ends. This CDR3 region has 13 residues. Per the germline V gene, CDR1 is SNHLY and CDR2 is FYNNEI. CDR3 sequence reads: CASSGHLQETQYF. The CDR3 DNA is TGTGCCAGCAGTGGACACCTCCAAGAGACCCAGTACTTC.

This sequence joins TRBV4-3 and TRBJ2-4, with D unclear. This CDR3 spans 16 amino acids. The germline gives CDR1 LGHNA, CDR2 YSLEER. V gave up 0 bases and J gave up 0 bases, with 9 bases separating them. DNA of the CDR3: TGCGCCAGCAGCCAAGATAGGACGGTAGCCAAAAACATTCAGTACTTC. Translating gives CASSQDRTVAKNIQYF.

V usage is TRBV9 and J usage is TRBJ2-5; 10 positions match TRBD1. Unmatched junction bases numbered 3, after V lost 3 bases and J lost 1 base. Germline CDR1 reads SGDLS; CDR2 reads YYNGEE. This CDR3 is 15 amino acids long. The CDR3 region has the DNA TGTGCCAGCAGCGGTTGGACAGGGGGCCAAGAGACCCAGTACTTC. It yields the protein CASSGWTGGQETQYF.

This clone showed up just once. The rearrangement uses TRBV5-1 and TRBJ2-7; 9 bases agree with TRBD1. This CDR3 comprises 15 residues. V shed 4 bases, J shed 4 bases, and the junction held 9 bases outside the gene matches. Germline CDR1 and CDR2: SGHRS and YFSETQ. The CDR3 DNA reads as TGCGCCAGCAGCGCCTCCGGGACAGGGAGGTACGAGCAGTACTTC. Translating gives CASSASGTGRYEQYF.

The chain is built from TRBV13 and TRBJ2-1; TRBD2 matches at 7 bases. Germline CDR1 reads PRHDT; CDR2 reads FYEKMQ (reference sequence). V lost 2 bases, J lost 15 bases, and 13 bases stayed unmatched. The CDR3 loop spans 14 amino acids. As DNA, the CDR3 is TGTGCCAGCAGCTTAATGGGGAGCGGGGCTAGACGGTTCTTC. Encoded protein: CASSLMGSGARRFF. Full variable domain (rest looked up from reference TRBV13 and TRBJ2-1): AAGVIQSPRHLIKEKRETATLKCYPIPRHDTVYWYQQGPGQDPQFLISFYEKMQSDKGSIPDRFSAQQFSDYHSELNMSSLELGDSALYFCASSLMGSGARRFFGPGTRLTVL.

This rearrangement joins TRBV4-1 to TRBJ2-3; 11 positions match TRBD2. Germline CDR1 MGHRA, CDR2 YSYEKL. V shed 1 base, J shed 5 bases, and the junction held 5 bases outside the gene matches. This CDR3 region has 16 residues. CDR3 DNA sequence: TGCGCCAGCAGCCAAGCAGGGACTAGCGGCCTAGATACGCAGTATTTT. Residues: CASSQAGTSGLDTQYF.